The sample holds one count of the clone carrying this T cell receptor beta chain. The antigen is undetermined. TCRdb processed the reads anew with MiXCR; each CDR3 protein has one entry. The sample records about 830,000 distinct CDR3 sequences, roughly 33% being singletons. The CDR3 loop spans 13 amino acids. V was clipped by 2 bases and J by 8 bases, with 12 bases between them. Germline loops: CDR1 LGHDT, CDR2 YNNKEL (reference sequence). This entry is derived from a study of T cell repertoires in cytomegalovirus infection. At the level of the study: CMV epitopes that were recently identified and HLA-C-restricted were used alongside well-studied HLA-B-restricted ones. From public TCR beta signatures came an indication of both CMV infection and matching HLA type.

Study-level results: HLA-C-restricted CMV clonotypes gave the most frequent clonotype in two of eight donors. Cumulative frequency of public TCR beta families picked out carriers of CMV plus the relevant HLA.

The clonotype originates from a human donor in good health (CMV status not recorded). Some clones in this sample may be carry-over from other donors' samples. This sample comprised cultured CD8+ T cells from PBMCs, obtained from culture after CMV antigen stimulation. V and J are TRBV3-1 and TRBJ1-2; TRBD1 might be the D (6 bases). The chain's CDR3 is CASSQRGAKGYTF. The CDR3 coding sequence is TGTGCCAGCAGCCAAAGGGGGGCGAAAGGCTACACCTTC. The whole variable domain, remainder taken from reference TRBV3-1 and TRBJ1-2, is DTAVSQTPKYLVTQMGNDKSIKCEQNLGHDTMYWYKQDSKKFLKIMFSYNNKELIINETVPNRFSPKSPDKAHLNLHINSLELGDSAVYFCASSQRGAKGYTFGSGTRLTVV.